Below are 15 T cell receptor beta chains sequenced from a single sample in a study of vaccination and CD4 T cells after COVID-19 (dated by TCRdb to between 2022 and 2023). Preparation of the library involved PCR. The sequencer listed for this sample is Illumina iSeq 100. DNA from cultured CD4+ T cells was subjected to TCR sequencing with the Oncomine TCR Beta short-read assay at the Johns Hopkins FTIC core. TCRdb reprocessing: public reads trimmed at Q25 with fastp, clones called with MiXCR, in-frame beta chains kept. Each CDR3 protein gets just one entry, which takes the most common genes and DNA from the rows behind it. The table for this sample lists approximately 18,000 distinct CDR3 sequences; over 50% of them were counted only once. The ten top clones hold 11% of the sample. The label giving this sample's treatment or condition can be read as: approximately 9-day PBMC culture with coronavirus spike peptide pools or control peptides (ViraFEST assay).

Their cognate antigens are unknown. Sequencing input: CD4+ T cells from blood, cultured in vitro. These receptor sequences come from a human donor who had recovered from COVID-19.

The chain has TRBV24-1 and TRBJ2-3; tentatively, D is TRBD2 (6 bases). Trimming took off 9 bases at V and 3 bases at J, with 12 bases between the two ends. The germline V gene encodes CDR1 KGHDR and CDR2 SFDVKD. The CDR3 length is 13 residues. CDR3 bases: TGTGCCACCCGGGACTCCCCAACAGATACGCAGTATTTT. Translating it yields CATRDSPTDTQYF.

J is TRBJ2-5 and V is TRBV18; no clear D. The V gene lost 0 bases and the J gene lost 5 bases, with 4 bases spanning the gap. Germline CDR1 is KGHSH and CDR2 is LQKENI. This CDR3 has 12 amino acids. CDR3 residues: CASSPPGETQYF. In DNA form, the CDR3 reads TGTGCCAGCTCACCACCCGGGGAGACCCAGTACTTC.

This rearrangement joins TRBV23-1 to TRBJ2-5; 8 bases fit TRBD1. Being an ORF, TRBV23-1 has a function that is uncertain. The trim removed 6 bases at V and 2 bases at J, leaving 14 bases unmatched. This CDR3 region has 17 residues. CDR3 bases: TGCGCCAGCAGACAGGACAGGGAAGCCCGCTTACAAGAGACCCAGTACTTC. Residues: CASRQDREARLQETQYF.

V usage is TRBV6-1 and J usage is TRBJ1-1; D is unresolved. The germline V gene has CDR1 MNHNS and CDR2 SASEGT. There are 13 residues in the CDR3. The V gene lost 4 bases and the J gene lost 0 bases, with 6 bases spanning the gap. CDR3 nucleotide sequence: TGTGCCAGCAGTGGGAGACTGAACACTGAAGCTTTCTTT. Residues: CASSGRLNTEAFF.

In DNA, the CDR3 is TGTGCCAGCAGTTTTGGACAGGATCGGCACGAGCAGTACTTC. This codes for CASSFGQDRHEQYF. The chain combines TRBV6-5 with TRBJ2-7; 7 bases agree with TRBD1. This CDR3 is built from 14 residues. The germline CDR1 and CDR2 sequences are MNHEY and SVGAGI. V trimming: 4 bases; J trimming: 5 bases; junction bases outside the gene matches: 8.

V gene TRBV27 combines with J gene TRBJ1-2; 10 positions agree with TRBD1. This CDR3 spans 13 amino acids. Trimming removed 6 bases from V and 8 bases from J; junction bases left unmatched: 6. The germline gives CDR1 MNHEY, CDR2 SMNVEV (reference sequence). The CDR3 DNA follows: TGTGCCAGCAGCTCCGGGACAGGGGTGGGCTACACCTTC. Translated, it gives CASSSGTGVGYTF.

The sample holds a few counts of this clonotype. The V and J genes are TRBV9 and TRBJ1-1; 7 nucleotides agree with TRBD1. The trim removed 4 bases at V and 2 bases at J, leaving 11 bases unmatched. Germline V gene lookup returns CDR1 SGDLS and CDR2 YYNGEE. The CDR3 covers 16 residues. The CDR3 DNA is TGTGCCAGCAGCCGCCGACCGGACAGGATTAACACTGAAGCTTTCTTT. Translated: CASSRRPDRINTEAFF.

The chain combines TRBV2 with TRBJ2-7, with D maybe TRBD1 (6 bases). The V and J ends lost 7 bases and 0 bases respectively, with 10 bases between them. Germline lookup yields CDR1 SNHLY and CDR2 FYNNEI. The CDR3 extends over 13 amino acids. The CDR3, as DNA: TGTGCCAGCAATCCGGACAGCTCCTACGAGCAGTACTTC. Translation: CASNPDSSYEQYF.

The table lists this clonotype with a few counts. The rearrangement uses TRBV19 and TRBJ1-5, with 7 bases aligning to TRBD1. The ends lost 7 bases at V and 3 bases at J; junction bases unmatched: 3. CDR1 is LNHDA, CDR2 SQIVND, per germline (reference sequence). The CDR3 spans 13 residues. CDR3 DNA: TGTGCCAGTACAGGGGGAACCAATCAGCCCCAGCATTTT. The encoded protein is CASTGGTNQPQHF. The full variable domain, in which reference TRBV19 and TRBJ1-5 provide the parts outside the CDR3, is DGGITQSPKYLFRKEGQNVTLSCEQNLNHDAMYWYRQDPGQGLRLIYYSQIVNDFQKGDIAEGYSVSREKKESFPLTVTSAQKNPTAFYLCASTGGTNQPQHFGDGTRLSIL.

Only a few counts were recorded for this clonotype. The chain employs TRBV19 and TRBJ2-2, with TRBD2 identical over 9 bases. Germline CDR1 is LNHDA and CDR2 is SQIVND (reference sequence). The CDR3 runs 15 residues. The ends lost 1 base at V and 9 bases at J; junction bases unmatched: 6. The CDR3 protein is CASSIGSSGRRELFF. In DNA form, the CDR3 reads TGTGCCAGTAGTATAGGGAGTAGCGGGAGAAGGGAGCTGTTTTTT.

This clonotype was found a few times. The chain uses TRBV27 and TRBJ2-3; 8 bases fit TRBD2. The CDR3 consists of 15 residues. Germline V gives CDR1 MNHEY, CDR2 SMNVEV (reference sequence). Losses at the gene ends were 2 bases for V and 3 bases for J; bases not matched to a gene: 4. The CDR3 sequence is CASSLRGGWTDTQYF. The CDR3 DNA follows: TGTGCCAGCAGTTTACGCGGGGGGTGGACAGATACGCAGTATTTT.

The gene calls are TRBV7-3 and TRBJ2-1, with TRBD2 matching over 12 bases. The CDR3 is 15 amino acids. CDR1 is SGHTA and CDR2 is FQGTGA in the germline V gene. V gave up 4 bases and J gave up 7 bases; unmatched junction bases: 5. In DNA, the CDR3 is TGTGCCAGCAGCTCCGGACTAGCGGGGTCTAATGAGCAGTTCTTC. Protein product: CASSSGLAGSNEQFF.

The chain uses TRBV4-1 and TRBJ2-7; D uncertain. The CDR3 has 15 amino acids. V was trimmed by 0 bases and J by 2 bases, leaving 11 bases between them. Per the germline V gene, CDR1 is MGHRA and CDR2 is YSYEKL. CDR3: CASSQDFGGPYEQYF. Here the CDR3 DNA reads TGCGCCAGCAGCCAAGATTTTGGCGGCCCCTACGAGCAGTACTTC.

This clonotype occurred a few times. The genes are TRBV20-1 and TRBJ2-7; maybe TRBD2 (5 bases). The length of the CDR3 is 15 residues. V was trimmed by 1 base and J by 2 bases, leaving 15 bases between them. CDR1 and CDR2 (germline): DFQATT, SNEGSKA (reference sequence). This CDR3 is CSARVASDLTYEQYF. CDR3 sequence (DNA): TGCAGTGCTAGAGTCGCCTCGGACTTAACCTACGAGCAGTACTTC.

This chain uses TRBV20-1 with TRBJ2-5; the match to TRBD2 covers 10 bases. Germline CDR1 is DFQATT and CDR2 is SNEGSKA (reference sequence). V lost 3 bases and J lost 6; bases outside the gene matches: 10. The CDR3 is made up of 15 amino acids. The CDR3 reads CSASSPSGSTKTQYF. In DNA form, the CDR3 reads TGCAGTGCTAGTAGTCCTAGCGGGAGTACGAAGACCCAGTACTTC.